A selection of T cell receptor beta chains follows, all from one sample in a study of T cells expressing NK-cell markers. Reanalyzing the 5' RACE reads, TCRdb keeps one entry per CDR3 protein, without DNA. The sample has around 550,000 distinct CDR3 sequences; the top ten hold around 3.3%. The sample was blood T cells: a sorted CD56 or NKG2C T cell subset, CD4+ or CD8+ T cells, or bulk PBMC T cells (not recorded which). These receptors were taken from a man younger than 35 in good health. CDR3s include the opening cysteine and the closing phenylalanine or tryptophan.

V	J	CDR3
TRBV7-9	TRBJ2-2	CASSLDWGRNTGELFF
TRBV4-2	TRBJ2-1	CASSQEWPGGFYNEQFF
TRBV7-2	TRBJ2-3	CASRSVPDTQYF
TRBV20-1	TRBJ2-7	CSASTGTGIYEQYF
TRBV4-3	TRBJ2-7	CASSSFGGSYEQYF
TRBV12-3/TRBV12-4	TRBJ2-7	CASSPGLAGVHEQYF
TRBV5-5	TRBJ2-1	CASSFFIGDRNEQFF
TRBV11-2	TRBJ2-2	CASRRLDRGLGGELFF
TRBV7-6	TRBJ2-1	CASSLALGTIYNEQFF
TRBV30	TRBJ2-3	CACHPPRQGPDTQYF
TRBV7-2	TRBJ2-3	CASRKPGLETDTQYF
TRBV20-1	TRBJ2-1	CSARDQSRLAGPGQFF
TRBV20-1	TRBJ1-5	CSAHNREGGNQPQHF
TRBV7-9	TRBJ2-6	CASRVGLAVSSGANVLTF
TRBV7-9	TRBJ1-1	CASSSRGDTEAFF
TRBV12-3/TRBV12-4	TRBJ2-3	CASSLAGQGEGTQYF
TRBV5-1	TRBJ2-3	CASSFGGVGTDTQYF
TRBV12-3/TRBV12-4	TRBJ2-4	CASSSGLAGIKNIQYF
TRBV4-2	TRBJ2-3	CASSQERGLSSTDTQYF